The rows below give T cell receptor beta chains drawn from one sample of a study of T cells in Graves' hyperthyroidism and ophthalmopathy. A single record per CDR3 protein comes from TCRdb applying MiXCR to the multiplex PCR reads. The sample shows approximately 370,000 distinct CDR3 sequences, about 15% of them seen only once. The sequenced material came from blood. Receptors originate from a woman younger than 45 with Graves' hyperthyroidism. Both conserved end residues are trimmed from each CDR3. D genes are given only for firm matches. The size of a clone is reported for some rows only, either as once, few or many, or as a class for expanded clones.

D gene	clone size	J gene	V gene	CDR3 protein
-	-	TRBJ1-2	TRBV7-8	ASSASKNYGYT
TRBD2	-	TRBJ2-3	TRBV19	ASGGGRYDTQY
-	many	TRBJ2-1	TRBV27	ASRRVSGFSSYNEQF
-	-	TRBJ2-5	TRBV5-1	ASSPLHEETQY
TRBD2	many	TRBJ2-3	TRBV3-1	ASSQTSGNTDTQY
TRBD1	many	TRBJ1-4	TRBV6-1	ASSPDRGREKLF
TRBD1	many	TRBJ2-2	TRBV7-9	ASSMTGRVNTGELF
-	many	TRBJ2-5	TRBV7-9	ASSSNTGPTETQY
-	-	TRBJ2-3	TRBV18	ASPPPVGTDTQY
-	many	TRBJ2-3	TRBV6-1	ASSEAGGSGTQY
-	many	TRBJ1-1	TRBV18	ASSPSNTREGEAF
-	many	TRBJ2-5	TRBV20-1	SALGEETQY
-	many	TRBJ2-3	TRBV18	ASSPPWRDISTDTQY
TRBD1	-	TRBJ2-3	TRBV7-2	ASSTWTGTDTQY
TRBD2	-	TRBJ2-7	TRBV28	ASILAGGSYEQY
-	-	TRBJ1-6	TRBV20-1	SARLGQSSSYNSPLH
TRBD1	many	TRBJ1-5	TRBV18	ASSPRQGEPPQH
-	many	TRBJ1-1	TRBV4-2	ASSQARGTGTEAF
TRBD1	many	TRBJ2-3	TRBV11-2	ASSLGDSRTQY
TRBD2	many	TRBJ2-3	TRBV5-1	ASRGGAGPTDTQY
-	many	TRBJ2-7	TRBV11-2	ASSLFGAGSTLIEQY
-	many	TRBJ2-5	TRBV12-3/TRBV12-4	ASSLLGRETQY
-	once	TRBJ2-2	TRBV27	ASSPRGSQNTGELF
-	many	TRBJ1-2	TRBV5-1	ASSQDSARGYT
TRBD2	-	TRBJ2-7	TRBV27	ATYTLAGDEQY
-	-	TRBJ1-1	TRBV24-1	ATSHRTEAF
-	few	TRBJ2-3	TRBV29-1	SLRGAPEGATDTQY
-	many	TRBJ2-1	TRBV28	ASIQRGTLSYNEQF
TRBD2	many	TRBJ2-1	TRBV11-2	ASSPLAGTINEQF
TRBD1	few	TRBJ1-2	TRBV4-1	ASSQDPAGGPDYGYT
-	many	TRBJ1-2	TRBV11-1	ASTMDTGMGYT